The subject of this entry is one TCR beta chain. The antigen is unknown. Produced via immunoSEQ multiplex PCR; TCRdb's table is partial and in-frame only. The sample lists approximately 130,000 clones, about 89% occurring once. The data are from a study of T cell responses to AZD1222 COVID-19 vaccine. General study results and limits: Spike-specific TCRs gained breadth and depth after people received two AZD1222 doses. The study found vaccine-associated CD4 TCRs spanning spike, dominant at 160-218 and 743-854. Donors were largely white British and mainly female; clonal diversity was possibly underestimated. Just a handful of people given AZD1222 tested seropositive at baseline.

The sequence came from an adult who received the AZD1222 COVID-19 vaccine. Sequencing used peripheral blood, obtained 28 days after the second AZD1222 dose.

The CDR3 reads CASSLVGTDTQYF. In nucleotides, the CDR3 is TGTGCCAGCAGCTTGGTCGGCACAGATACGCAGTATTTT. The chain couples TRBV5-5 to TRBJ2-3; D uncertain. The germline V and J ends were trimmed by 0 bases and 1 base, with 3 bases remaining between them. The germline CDR1 and CDR2 sequences are SGHKS and YYEKEE (reference sequence). The length of the CDR3 is 13 residues.